This entry concerns a single TCR beta chain. The sample comes from a study of blood T cell repertoires in COVID-19. Study-wide background: Acute and convalescent COVID-19 samples came from the United States, Italy and Spain.

The assay was immunoSEQ multiplex PCR, and TCRdb's table has in-frame clones only and misses some. The data hold fewer than 80,000 clones, with 88% observed a single time. Germline V gene lookup returns CDR1 SEHNR and CDR2 FQNEAQ (reference sequence). This CDR3 is built from 16 residues. V lost 5 bases, J lost 3 bases, and 16 bases lay in between. This TCR was sampled from a human donor in a cohort sampled during active COVID-19. The J gene is TRBJ1-4, the V gene TRBV7-9; D might be TRBD1 (6 bases). Sequencing was carried out using peripheral blood. CDR3 nucleotide sequence: TGTGCCAGCAGCGTCAAACAGGGCAGAGCTAATGAAAAACTGTTTTTT. Protein: CASSVKQGRANEKLFF.